Sequencing of this T cell receptor (beta chain) was carried out in a study of human T cells and chemical hapten exposure. Whole-study findings and limits: Expanded TCRs made up significantly more big CDR3 similarity clusters than controls did.

This clonotype has only a few counts. Its antigen remains unidentified. The CDR3 sequence is 14 residues long. V gave up 5 bases and J gave up 3 bases, with 13 bases separating them. Germline lookup yields CDR1 MGHRA and CDR2 YSYEKL. The time point denotes: patch test 1, 2 weeks after DPC sensitization. Treatment meaning: therapeutic diphenylcyclopropenone sensitization with weekly scalp DPC. Blood sampling preceded each patch test application. The library tagged individual cDNA molecules with unique molecular identifiers. Per the study methods: There were a median of around 100,000 TCRs per sample, with a range from about 20,000 to 700,000. TCRdb ran MiXCR on the RACE reads and lists one entry per CDR3 protein. TCRdb's processing, not the authors', yielded these V and J calls. Of roughly 200,000 distinct CDR3 sequences in the sample, about a fifth were seen once.

The chain has TRBV4-1 and TRBJ1-2, with D perhaps TRBD1 (5 bases). This TCR was recovered from a woman aged 45-65 years with alopecia areata. Some clones in this sample may be carry-over from other donors' samples. The sample in question was whole blood, obtained in connection with sensitization to the hapten diphenylcyclopropenone (DPC). CDR3 sequence: CASSAALGDYGYTF. CDR3 nucleotides: TGCGCCAGCAGCGCCGCCTTAGGGGACTATGGCTACACCTTC.